A single sample gave rise to the 5 T cell receptor beta chains below, sequenced in a study of blood T cell repertoires in COVID-19. TCRdb's copy holds only in-frame clones and misses some; the assay was immunoSEQ multiplex PCR. The sample gives 95,000 to 120,000 clones, 88% of which show up once; roughly 2.5% is in the top ten. The sample consisted of peripheral blood. Every receptor here comes from a human donor in a cohort sampled during active COVID-19.

The chain couples TRBV5-1 to TRBJ2-2; D possibly corresponds to TRBD1 (7 bases). The CDR3 consists of 16 residues. The V gene lost 2 bases and the J gene lost 1 base, with 12 bases spanning the gap. Germline loops: CDR1 SGHRS, CDR2 YFSETQ. The CDR3, as DNA: TGCGCCAGCAGCTTACACCAGGGGGGGAACACCGGGGAGCTGTTTTTT. Its translation is CASSLHQGGNTGELFF.

This clone was picked up one time. This chain connects TRBV2 to TRBJ2-3; TRBD2 matches at 9 bases. The J segment lost 5 bases and the V segment lost 3 bases, leaving 9 bases of the junction unmatched. In germline, CDR1 is SNHLY, CDR2 FYNNEI. This CDR3 has 16 amino acids. This chain's CDR3 is CASSEGVAGEVDTQYF. For the CDR3, the DNA is TGTGCCAGCAGTGAGGGGGTAGCGGGAGAGGTAGATACGCAGTATTTT.

V usage is TRBV24-1 and J usage is TRBJ2-3, with 8 bases lining up with TRBD1. Trimming at V came to 4 bases and at J to 2 bases, leaving 1 base not matched to a gene. The CDR3 length is 14 residues. The germline V gene encodes CDR1 KGHDR and CDR2 SFDVKD. CDR3 loop: CATSEQGATDTQYF. CDR3 nucleotide sequence: TGTGCCACCAGTGAGCAGGGGGCCACAGATACGCAGTATTTT.

The chain joins TRBV3-1 (or the pseudogene TRBV3-2) to TRBJ1-2; D call uncertain. V was shortened by 0 bases and J by 0 bases, with 5 bases between the two germline ends. The CDR3 loop spans 14 amino acids. CDR1 is LGHDT, CDR2 YNNKEL, per germline (reference sequence). The chain's CDR3 is CASSQDAANYGYTF. The CDR3 nucleotides read TGTGCCAGCAGCCAAGATGCAGCTAACTATGGCTACACCTTC.

The rearrangement joins TRBV12-3 or TRBV12-4 to TRBJ1-2; D remains unclear. Trimming cost V 1 base and J 4 bases, with 7 bases left between them. The CDR3 sequence is 13 residues long. The CDR3 spells CASSLETSYGYTF. As DNA, the CDR3 is TGTGCCAGCAGTTTAGAGACAAGCTATGGCTACACCTTC.